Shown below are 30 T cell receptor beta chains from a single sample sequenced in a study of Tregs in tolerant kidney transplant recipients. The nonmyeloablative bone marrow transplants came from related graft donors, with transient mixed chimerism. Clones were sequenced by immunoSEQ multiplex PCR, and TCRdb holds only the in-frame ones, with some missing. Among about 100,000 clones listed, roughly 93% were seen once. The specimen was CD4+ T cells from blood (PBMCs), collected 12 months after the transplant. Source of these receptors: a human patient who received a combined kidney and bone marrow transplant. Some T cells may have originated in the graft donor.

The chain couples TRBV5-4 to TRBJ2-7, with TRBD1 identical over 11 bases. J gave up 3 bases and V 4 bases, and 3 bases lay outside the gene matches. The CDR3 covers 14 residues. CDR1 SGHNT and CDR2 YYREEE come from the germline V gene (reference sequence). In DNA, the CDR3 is TGTGCCAGCAGCAGGGGACAGGGGGGCTACGAGCAGTACTTC. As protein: CASSRGQGGYEQYF.

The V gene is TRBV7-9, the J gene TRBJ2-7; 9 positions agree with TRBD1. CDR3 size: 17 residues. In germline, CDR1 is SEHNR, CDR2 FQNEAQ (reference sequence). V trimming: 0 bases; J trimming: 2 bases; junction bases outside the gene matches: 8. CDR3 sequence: CASSLASRDRVAYEQYF. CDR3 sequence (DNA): TGTGCCAGCAGCTTAGCGAGCCGGGACAGGGTTGCCTACGAGCAGTACTTC.

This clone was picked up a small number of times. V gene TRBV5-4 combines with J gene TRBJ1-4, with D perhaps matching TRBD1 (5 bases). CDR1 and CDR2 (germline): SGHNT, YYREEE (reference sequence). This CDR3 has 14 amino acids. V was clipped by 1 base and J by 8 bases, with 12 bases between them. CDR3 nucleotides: TGTGCCAGCAGCTTGCGAGACAGTCGCGAAAAACTGTTTTTT. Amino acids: CASSLRDSREKLFF.

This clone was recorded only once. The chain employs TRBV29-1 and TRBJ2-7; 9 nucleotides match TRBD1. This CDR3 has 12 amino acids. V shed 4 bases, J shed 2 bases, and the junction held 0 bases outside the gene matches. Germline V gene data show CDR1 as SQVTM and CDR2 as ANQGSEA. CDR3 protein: CSVGDRAYEQYF. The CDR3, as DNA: TGCAGCGTTGGGGACAGGGCCTACGAGCAGTACTTC.

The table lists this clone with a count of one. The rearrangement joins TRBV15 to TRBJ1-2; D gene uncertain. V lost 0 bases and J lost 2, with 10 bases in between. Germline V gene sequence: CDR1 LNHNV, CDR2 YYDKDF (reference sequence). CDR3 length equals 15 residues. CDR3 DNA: TGTGCCACCAGCAGAGAGTTGCGGCTGAACTATGGCTACACCTTC. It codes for CATSRELRLNYGYTF.

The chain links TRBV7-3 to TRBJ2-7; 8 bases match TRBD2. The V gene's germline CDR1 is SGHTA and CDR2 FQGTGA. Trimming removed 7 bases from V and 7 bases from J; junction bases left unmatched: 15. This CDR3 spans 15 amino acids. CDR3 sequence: CASTPGTSLVIEQYF. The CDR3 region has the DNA TGTGCCAGCACCCCCGGGACTAGTTTGGTTATAGAGCAGTACTTC.

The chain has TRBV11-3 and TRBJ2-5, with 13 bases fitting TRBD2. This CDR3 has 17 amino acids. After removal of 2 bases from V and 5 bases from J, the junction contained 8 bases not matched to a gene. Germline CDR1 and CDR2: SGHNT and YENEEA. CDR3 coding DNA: TGTGCCAGCAGCTTACCGGGACTAGCGGGATGGGGGGAGACCCAGTACTTC. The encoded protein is CASSLPGLAGWGETQYF.

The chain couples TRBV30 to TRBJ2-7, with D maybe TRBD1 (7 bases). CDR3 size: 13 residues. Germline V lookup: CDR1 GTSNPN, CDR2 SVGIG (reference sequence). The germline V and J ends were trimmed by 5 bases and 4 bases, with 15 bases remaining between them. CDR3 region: CAWSGGQRYEQYF. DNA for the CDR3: TGTGCCTGGTCCGGGGGACAGAGGTACGAGCAGTACTTC. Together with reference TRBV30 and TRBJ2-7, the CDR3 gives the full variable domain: SQTIHQWPATLVQPVGSPLSLECTVEGTSNPNLYWYRQAAGRGLQLLFYSVGIGQISSEVPQNLSASRPQDRQFILSSKKLLLSDSGFYLCAWSGGQRYEQYFGPGTRLTVT.

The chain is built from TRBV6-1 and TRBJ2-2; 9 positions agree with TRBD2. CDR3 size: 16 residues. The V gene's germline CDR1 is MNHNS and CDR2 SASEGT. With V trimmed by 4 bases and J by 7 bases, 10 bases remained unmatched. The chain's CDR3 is CASSGISGGYNGELFF. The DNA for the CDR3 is TGTGCCAGCAGTGGTATTAGCGGGGGTTATAACGGGGAGCTGTTTTTT.

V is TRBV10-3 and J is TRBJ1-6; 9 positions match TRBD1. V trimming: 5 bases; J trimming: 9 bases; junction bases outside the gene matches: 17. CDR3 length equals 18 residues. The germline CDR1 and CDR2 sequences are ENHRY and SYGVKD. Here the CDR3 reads CAISPRTGADFGTSPLHF. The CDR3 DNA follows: TGTGCCATCAGTCCTCGGACAGGGGCCGACTTCGGAACTTCACCCCTCCACTTT.

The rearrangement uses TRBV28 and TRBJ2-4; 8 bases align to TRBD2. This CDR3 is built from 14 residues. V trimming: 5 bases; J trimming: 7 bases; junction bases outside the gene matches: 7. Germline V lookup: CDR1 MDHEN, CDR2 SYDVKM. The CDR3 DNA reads TGTGCCAGCAGTCCCGGCGGCGGGGGGAACATTCAGTACTTC. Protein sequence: CASSPGGGGNIQYF.

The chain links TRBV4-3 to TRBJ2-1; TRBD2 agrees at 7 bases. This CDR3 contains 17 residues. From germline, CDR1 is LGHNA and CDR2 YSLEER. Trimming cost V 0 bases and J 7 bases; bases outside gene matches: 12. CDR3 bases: TGCGCCAGCAGCCAAGAAATGGGAGTGGGAGGGAAGAATGAGCAGTTCTTC. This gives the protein CASSQEMGVGGKNEQFF.

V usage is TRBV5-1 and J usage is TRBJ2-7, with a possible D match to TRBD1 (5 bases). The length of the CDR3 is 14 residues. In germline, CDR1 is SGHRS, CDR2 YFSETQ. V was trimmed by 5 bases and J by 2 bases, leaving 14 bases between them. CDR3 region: CASRVQGKPYEQYF. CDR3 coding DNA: TGCGCCAGCAGAGTGCAGGGAAAACCCTACGAGCAGTACTTC.

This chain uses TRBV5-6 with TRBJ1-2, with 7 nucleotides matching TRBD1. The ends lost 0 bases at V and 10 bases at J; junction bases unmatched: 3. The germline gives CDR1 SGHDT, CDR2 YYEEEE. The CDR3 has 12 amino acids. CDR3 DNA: TGTGCCAGCAGCTTGGCGACAGGGACCTACACCTTC. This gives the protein CASSLATGTYTF.

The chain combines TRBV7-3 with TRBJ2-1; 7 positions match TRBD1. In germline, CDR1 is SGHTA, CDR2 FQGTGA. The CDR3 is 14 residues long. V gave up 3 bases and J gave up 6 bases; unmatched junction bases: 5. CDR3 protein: CASSLDRTSNEQFF. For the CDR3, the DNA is TGTGCCAGCAGCTTGGACAGGACGAGCAATGAGCAGTTCTTC.

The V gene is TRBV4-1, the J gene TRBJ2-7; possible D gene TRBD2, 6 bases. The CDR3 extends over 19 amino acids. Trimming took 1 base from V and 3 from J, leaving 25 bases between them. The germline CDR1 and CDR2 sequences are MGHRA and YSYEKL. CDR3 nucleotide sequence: TGCGCCAGCAGCCAAGCCCCCACTAAAGCCCCGGGACTCCGCTACGAGCAGTACTTC. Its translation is CASSQAPTKAPGLRYEQYF.

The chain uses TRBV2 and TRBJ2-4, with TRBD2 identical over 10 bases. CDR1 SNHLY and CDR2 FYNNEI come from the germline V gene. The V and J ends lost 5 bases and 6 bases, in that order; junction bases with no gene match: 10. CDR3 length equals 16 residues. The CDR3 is CASSQDGLAVRNIQYF. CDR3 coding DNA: TGTGCCAGCAGTCAAGATGGACTAGCGGTGAGAAACATTCAGTACTTC.

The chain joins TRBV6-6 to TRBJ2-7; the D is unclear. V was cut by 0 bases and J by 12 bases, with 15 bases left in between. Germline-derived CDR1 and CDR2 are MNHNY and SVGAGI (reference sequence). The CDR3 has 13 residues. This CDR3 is CASSYSIAARPYF. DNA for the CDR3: TGTGCCAGCAGTTACTCGATAGCTGCACGGCCGTACTTC.

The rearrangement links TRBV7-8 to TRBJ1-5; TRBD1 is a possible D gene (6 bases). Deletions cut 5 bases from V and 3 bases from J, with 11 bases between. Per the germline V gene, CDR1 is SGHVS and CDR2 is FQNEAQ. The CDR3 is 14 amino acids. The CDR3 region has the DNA TGTGCCAGCAGCCTAGACAGGTTCAATCAGCCCCAGCATTTT. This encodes CASSLDRFNQPQHF. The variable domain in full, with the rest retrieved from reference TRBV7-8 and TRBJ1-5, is GAGVSQSPRYKVAKRGQDVALRCDPISGHVSLFWYQQALGQGPEFLTYFQNEAQLDKSGLPSDRFFAERPEGSVSTLKIQRTQQEDSAVYLCASSLDRFNQPQHFGDGTRLSIL.

The CDR3 bases are TGTGCCAGCAGCGTAGGGCCATCCACAGATACGCAGTATTTT. Translation gives CASSVGPSTDTQYF. The genes are TRBV9 and TRBJ2-3; D gene unclear. CDR3 size: 14 residues. Trimming cost V 0 bases and J 2 bases, with 7 bases left between them. Germline CDR1 SGDLS, CDR2 YYNGEE.

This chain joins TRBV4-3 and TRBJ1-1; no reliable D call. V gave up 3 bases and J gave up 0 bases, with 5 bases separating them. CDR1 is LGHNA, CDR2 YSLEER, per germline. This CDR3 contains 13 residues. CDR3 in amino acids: CASSQRLNTEAFF. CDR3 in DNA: TGCGCCAGCAGCCAGCGATTGAACACTGAAGCTTTCTTT.

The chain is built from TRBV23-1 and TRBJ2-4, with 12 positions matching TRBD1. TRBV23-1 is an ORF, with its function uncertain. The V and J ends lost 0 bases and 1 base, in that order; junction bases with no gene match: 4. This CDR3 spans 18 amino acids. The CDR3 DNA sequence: TGCGCCAGCAGTCAATCAGGGGGACAGGGGGCTGCCAAAAACATTCAGTACTTC. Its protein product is CASSQSGGQGAAKNIQYF.

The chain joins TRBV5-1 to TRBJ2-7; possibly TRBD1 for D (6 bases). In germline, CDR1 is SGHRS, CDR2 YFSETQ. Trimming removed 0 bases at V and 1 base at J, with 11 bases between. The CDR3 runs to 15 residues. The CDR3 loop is CASSLVAGESYEQYF. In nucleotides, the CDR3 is TGCGCCAGCAGCTTGGTAGCAGGGGAATCCTACGAGCAGTACTTC.

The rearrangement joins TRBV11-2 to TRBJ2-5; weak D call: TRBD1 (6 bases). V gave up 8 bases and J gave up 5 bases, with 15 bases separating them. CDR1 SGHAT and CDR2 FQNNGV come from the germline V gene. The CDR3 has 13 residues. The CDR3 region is CASQGRGWETQYF. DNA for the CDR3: TGTGCCAGCCAGGGCAGGGGTTGGGAGACCCAGTACTTC. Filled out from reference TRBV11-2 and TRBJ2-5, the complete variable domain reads EAGVAQSPRYKIIEKRQSVAFWCNPISGHATLYWYQQILGQGPKLLIQFQNNGVVDDSQLPKDRFSAERLKGVDSTLKIQPAKLEDSAVYLCASQGRGWETQYFGPGTRLLVL.

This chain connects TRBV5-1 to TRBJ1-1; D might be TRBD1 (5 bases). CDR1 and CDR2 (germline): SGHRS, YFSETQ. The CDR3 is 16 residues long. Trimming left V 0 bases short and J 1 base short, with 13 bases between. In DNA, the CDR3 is TGCGCCAGCAGCTTGGTTTACCAGGGAGGGAACACTGAAGCTTTCTTT. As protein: CASSLVYQGGNTEAFF. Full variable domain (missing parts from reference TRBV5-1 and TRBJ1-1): KAGVTQTPRYLIKTRGQQVTLSCSPISGHRSVSWYQQTPGQGLQFLFEYFSETQRNKGNFPGRFSGRQFSNSRSEMNVSTLELGDSALYLCASSLVYQGGNTEAFFGQGTRLTVV.

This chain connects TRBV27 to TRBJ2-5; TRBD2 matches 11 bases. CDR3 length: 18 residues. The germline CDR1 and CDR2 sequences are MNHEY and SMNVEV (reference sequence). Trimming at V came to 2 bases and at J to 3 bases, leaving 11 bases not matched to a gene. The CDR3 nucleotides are TGTGCCAGCAGTTTACGAGTTTGGTCGACTAGCGGGGAAGAGACCCAGTACTTC. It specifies CASSLRVWSTSGEETQYF.

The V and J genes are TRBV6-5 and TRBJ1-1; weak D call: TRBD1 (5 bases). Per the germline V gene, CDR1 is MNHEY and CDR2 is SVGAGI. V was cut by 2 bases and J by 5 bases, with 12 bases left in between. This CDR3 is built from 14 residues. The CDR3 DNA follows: TGTGCCAGCAGTTACAGGCAGGGTCGGACTGAAGCTTTCTTT. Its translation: CASSYRQGRTEAFF.

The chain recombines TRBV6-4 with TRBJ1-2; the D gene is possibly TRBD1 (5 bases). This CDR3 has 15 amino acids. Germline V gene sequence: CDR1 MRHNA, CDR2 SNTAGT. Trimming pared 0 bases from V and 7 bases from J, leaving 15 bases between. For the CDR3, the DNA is TGTGCCAGCAGTGACTCCTCTGCAGGGCGGAGTGGCTACACCTTC. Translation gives CASSDSSAGRSGYTF.

In nucleotides, the CDR3 is TGTGCCAGCAGTTTAATCCACTCGGGACAGGGGGCAGATACGCAGTATTTT. Amino acids: CASSLIHSGQGADTQYF. V and J are TRBV7-9 and TRBJ2-3; 11 nucleotides align to TRBD1. V was clipped by 6 bases and J by 4 bases; unmatched bases: 12. The germline V gene encodes CDR1 SEHNR and CDR2 FQNEAQ (reference sequence). This CDR3 has 17 residues. Supplemented by reference TRBV7-9 and TRBJ2-3, the full variable domain reads DTGVSQNPRHKITKRGQNVTFRCDPISEHNRLYWYRQTLGQGPEFLTYFQNEAQLEKSRLLSDRFSAERPKGSFSTLEIQRTEQGDSAMYLCASSLIHSGQGADTQYFGPGTRLTVL.

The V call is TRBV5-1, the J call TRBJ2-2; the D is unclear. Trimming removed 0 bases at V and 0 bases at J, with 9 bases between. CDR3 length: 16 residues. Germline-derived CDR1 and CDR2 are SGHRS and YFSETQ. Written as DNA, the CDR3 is TGCGCCAGCAGCTTGGCGGTAGCTTCGAACACCGGGGAGCTGTTTTTT. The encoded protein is CASSLAVASNTGELFF.